This T cell receptor beta chain was documented in a study of CD8 T cells in ankylosing spondylitis. The table lists this clonotype with many counts. One entry per CDR3 protein, called by TCRdb with MiXCR from the 5' RACE reads. The data contain 200,000 to 300,000 distinct CDR3 sequences, over 8.5% of them seen just once; the ten biggest clones take up roughly 6.8%. Germline CDR1 and CDR2: SGHDT and YYEEEE. V trimming: 3 bases; J trimming: 4 bases; junction bases outside the gene matches: 0. The CDR3 length is 13 residues. The chain links TRBV5-6 to TRBJ2-7; 11 positions match TRBD1. The sample taken for sequencing was blood, either unsorted or a sorted T cell fraction (not recorded which). This TCR was sampled from a male donor with ankylosing spondylitis or in good health (not recorded which). The CDR3 here is CASSWDRGYEQYF. The CDR3 DNA reads TGTGCCAGCAGCTGGGACAGGGGGTACGAGCAGTACTTC.